This TCR beta chain was profiled in a study of T-cell memory formation after mild COVID-19. This clonotype was seen more than once but under ten times. TCRdb redid the calling of the 5' RACE reads with MiXCR, one entry per CDR3 protein. In the table there are 390,000 or so distinct CDR3 sequences, about 17% of which are singletons. Trimming shortened V by 1 base and J by 7 bases, and 10 bases separated the two germline ends. In germline, CDR1 is SEHNR, CDR2 FQNEAQ (reference sequence). This CDR3 spans 13 amino acids. The receptor was isolated from a man aged 18 to 29 who had mild COVID-19 (a few samples of this study predate the infection). Cell type and time point are not known. The rearrangement joins TRBV7-9 to TRBJ1-1; D remains unclear. The sample taken for sequencing was PBMCs or a T cell subset sorted from them (not recorded which). The CDR3 bases are TGTGCCAGCAGCTTAGTGGGGTTCTTTGAAGCTTTCTTT. The encoded protein is CASSLVGFFEAFF.